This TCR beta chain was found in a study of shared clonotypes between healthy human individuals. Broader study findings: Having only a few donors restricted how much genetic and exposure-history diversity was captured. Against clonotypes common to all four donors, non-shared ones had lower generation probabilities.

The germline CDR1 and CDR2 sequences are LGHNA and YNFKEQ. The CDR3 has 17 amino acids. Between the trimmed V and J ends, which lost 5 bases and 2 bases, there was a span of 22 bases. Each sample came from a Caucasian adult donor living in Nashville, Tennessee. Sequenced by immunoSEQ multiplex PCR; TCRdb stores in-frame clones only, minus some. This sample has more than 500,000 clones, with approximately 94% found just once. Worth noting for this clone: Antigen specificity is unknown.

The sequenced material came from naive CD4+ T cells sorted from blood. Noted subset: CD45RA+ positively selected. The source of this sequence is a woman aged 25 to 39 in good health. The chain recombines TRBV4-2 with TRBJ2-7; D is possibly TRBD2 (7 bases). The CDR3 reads CASSLAGGTQSAYEQYF. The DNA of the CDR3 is TGTGCCAGCAGCTTGGCCGGGGGGACACAATCGGCCTACGAGCAGTACTTC.